Sequencing of this T cell receptor (beta chain) was carried out in a study of HIV-infected patients and healthy controls. V was pared by 2 bases and J by 10 bases, with 17 bases between. The CDR3 extends over 14 amino acids. Germline-derived CDR1 and CDR2 are DFQATT and SNEGSKA (reference sequence). This clonotype was detected many times. TCRdb analysed the 5' RACE reads with MiXCR anew, one entry per CDR3 protein. The table shows some 67,000 distinct CDR3 sequences, with about 16% occurring only once. The chain combines TRBV20-1 with TRBJ1-4; D gene unclear. Sequencing was done on a sample of CD4+ T cells from blood. The TCR sequence derives from a human donor in good health. DNA of the CDR3: TGCAGTGCTAGATCGGAGGGAGTAGTTGGAAAACTGTTTTTT. Protein product: CSARSEGVVGKLFF.